Listed here are 21 T cell receptor beta chains from one sample, sequenced in a study of regulatory T cells in long-lasting Graves disease. The time point here: persistent/refractory GD, antithyroid drugs over 5 years with positive TRAb. PBMC-derived RNA was used for the TCR library. The TCR beta library used iRepertoire HTBI primers with Arm-PCR amplification of CDR3. One entry per CDR3 protein results from TCRdb running MiXCR on the multiplex PCR reads. The repertoire has approximately 440,000 distinct CDR3 sequences, 23% of them found once; the top ten carry about 26%. Here the sequenced sample was peripheral blood mononuclear cells (PBMCs), taken when the disease was refractory, from a patient treated with antithyroid drugs. The receptors stem from a female donor with Graves disease.

This clonotype showed up just a few times. The J gene is TRBJ2-1, the V gene TRBV28, with 10 positions matching TRBD1. Trimming took 5 bases from V and 9 from J; bases not matched to a gene: 10. The CDR3 runs 15 residues. From germline, CDR1 is MDHEN and CDR2 SYDVKM. CDR3 protein: CASSLAGTGVLEQFF. CDR3 DNA sequence: TGTGCCAGCAGTCTGGCCGGGACAGGGGTCCTTGAGCAGTTCTTC.

This clonotype was counted many times. V and J are TRBV5-1 and TRBJ2-7; 7 positions agree with TRBD1. Germline loops: CDR1 SGHRS, CDR2 YFSETQ. This CDR3 has 14 amino acids. The V and J ends lost 4 bases and 2 bases, in that order; junction bases with no gene match: 6. The CDR3 region is CASSTGQRTYEQYF. CDR3 in DNA: TGCGCCAGCAGCACGGGACAGAGAACCTACGAGCAGTACTTC.

This chain links TRBV9 with TRBJ2-2; D unresolved. This CDR3 has 13 amino acids. Germline V gene sequence: CDR1 SGDLS, CDR2 YYNGEE. The V end lost 0 bases, the J end lost 6 bases, and 6 bases lay between the germline ends. The CDR3 nucleotides read TGTGCCAGCAGCGTAGCTTCGTCCGGGGAGCTGTTTTTT. Its translation: CASSVASSGELFF.

This clonotype appeared a few times. V gene TRBV5-1 combines with J gene TRBJ2-7, with a tentative D call TRBD1 (6 bases). Deletions cut 2 bases from V and 5 bases from J, with 17 bases between. Germline V lookup: CDR1 SGHRS, CDR2 YFSETQ. CDR3 length: 15 residues. CDR3 residues: CASSFGLLEGDEQYF. The CDR3 DNA sequence: TGCGCCAGCAGCTTTGGCCTCCTTGAGGGGGACGAGCAGTACTTC.

To note about this clonotype: This may come from a read error, since a much larger clone is one base off. A read error is likely, as this CDR3 ends without the conserved phenylalanine or tryptophan. CDR3 amino acids: CASSLRTGLRETQYL. CDR3 DNA: TGTGCCAGCAGCCTCCGGACAGGGTTGCGCGAGACCCAGTACCTC. The gene calls are TRBV3-1 and TRBJ2-5, with 8 bases fitting TRBD1. Germline CDR1 reads LGHDT; CDR2 reads YNNKEL (reference sequence). J was trimmed by 5 bases and V by 4 bases; bases with no gene match: 9. This CDR3 is built from 15 residues.

There are many counts of this clonotype. The V gene is TRBV20-1, the J gene TRBJ2-7; 8 bases agree with TRBD1. The CDR3 is 14 amino acids. V was clipped by 5 bases and J by 2 bases; unmatched bases: 8. Germline V CDR1 and CDR2: DFQATT, SNEGSKA (reference sequence). CDR3 sequence: CSAVDRERAYEQYF. The CDR3 DNA is TGCAGTGCTGTGGACAGGGAGAGGGCCTACGAGCAGTACTTC.

This clonotype was counted many times. The chain carries TRBV6-2 or TRBV6-3 and TRBJ2-5; TRBD2 aligns across 13 bases. Germline values: CDR1 MNHEY, CDR2 SVGEGT. The CDR3 is 14 amino acids. V shed 6 bases and J 3 bases; nucleotides not matched to a gene: 1. The CDR3 is CASRGLAGKETQYF. CDR3 coding DNA: TGTGCCAGCAGGGGACTAGCGGGGAAAGAGACCCAGTACTTC.

V is TRBV30 and J is TRBJ1-3; D remains unclear. This CDR3 has 16 residues. V was shortened by 3 bases and J by 0 bases, with 15 bases between the two germline ends. The V gene's germline CDR1 is GTSNPN and CDR2 SVGIG (reference sequence). CDR3 in DNA: TGTGCCTGGAGGACCCCGGACCGTAGCTCTGGAAACACCATATATTTT. Protein sequence: CAWRTPDRSSGNTIYF.

There are a few counts of this clonotype. The chain links TRBV13 to TRBJ1-2; D may be TRBD1 (6 bases). V lost 0 bases and J lost 8, with 13 bases in between. The CDR3 consists of 14 residues. Per germline, CDR1 PRHDT and CDR2 FYEKMQ (reference sequence). The CDR3 here is CASSLGGAGRGYTF. The CDR3 coding sequence is TGTGCCAGCAGCTTAGGGGGGGCAGGTCGAGGCTACACCTTC.

This chain links TRBV7-6 with TRBJ2-2, with 8 positions matching TRBD2. CDR3 length equals 16 residues. V shed 1 base, J shed 7 bases, and the junction held 8 bases outside the gene matches. CDR1 is SGHVS and CDR2 is FNYEAQ in the germline V gene. The CDR3 DNA reads TGTGCCAGCAGCTTAGACGAGCGGGAGTATCACGGGGAGCTGTTTTTT. It codes for CASSLDEREYHGELFF.

This clonotype came up many times. The chain employs TRBV12-3 or TRBV12-4 and TRBJ2-5, with D possibly matching TRBD2 (6 bases). V was trimmed by 5 bases and J by 4 bases, leaving 14 bases between them. CDR3 length: 14 residues. CDR3 protein: CASSLLNSGETQYF. As DNA, the CDR3 is TGTGCCAGCAGTCTCCTTAATAGCGGAGAGACCCAGTACTTC.

The sample holds many counts of this clonotype. The V and J genes are TRBV27 and TRBJ1-4; D gene uncertain. The CDR3 has 13 residues. Germline V gene sequence: CDR1 MNHEY, CDR2 SMNVEV (reference sequence). V gave up 4 bases and J gave up 6 bases, with 9 bases separating them. CDR3: CASSYGVYEKLFF. DNA of the CDR3: TGTGCCAGCAGTTACGGGGTGTATGAAAAACTGTTTTTT.

This chain joins TRBV18 and TRBJ2-7, with 9 bases identical to TRBD1. The V and J ends lost 3 bases and 3 bases, in that order; junction bases with no gene match: 6. This CDR3 comprises 15 residues. Germline CDR1 KGHSH, CDR2 LQKENI. The CDR3 sequence is CASSPTGQGNYEQYF. The CDR3 DNA is TGTGCCAGCTCACCGACGGGACAGGGAAACTACGAGCAGTACTTC.

This clonotype was picked up one time. Germline is not matched at one junction end, which may reflect a read error. The V gene is TRBV2, the J gene TRBJ1-1, with D perhaps TRBD1 (6 bases). CDR1 is SNHLY and CDR2 is FYNNEI in the germline V gene. The CDR3 covers 13 residues. CDR3 sequence reads: CASIVKGDTEALF. The DNA for the CDR3 is TGTGCCAGCATTGTAAAGGGGGACACTGAAGCTCTCTTT.

This chain connects TRBV2 to TRBJ1-2; D gene ambiguous. With 8 bases removed from V and 4 bases from J, the gap between germline ends came to 5 bases. From germline, CDR1 is SNHLY and CDR2 FYNNEI. The CDR3 loop spans 10 amino acids. The CDR3 reads CASSTYGYTF. As DNA, the CDR3 is TGTGCCAGCTCTACCTATGGCTACACCTTC.

This clonotype was seen only once. A read error may be the cause here, since a much bigger clone is one base away. The chain links TRBV27 to TRBJ1-2; no clear D. CDR3 length equals 18 residues. CDR1 and CDR2 (germline): MNHEY, SMNVEV (reference sequence). The DNA of the CDR3 is TGTGTCAGCAGTTTCAGGTCGGGCAGTCATTCAGATAACTATGGCTACACCTTC. As protein: CVSSFRSGSHSDNYGYTF.

This chain connects TRBV20-1 to TRBJ1-1; TRBD1 might be the D (5 bases). Germline-derived CDR1 and CDR2 are DFQATT and SNEGSKA (reference sequence). This CDR3 is built from 13 residues. The V and J ends lost 4 bases and 11 bases respectively, with 20 bases between them. CDR3 sequence (DNA): TGCAGTGCTACAGTCTCCAGGCAGGGTAGGGCTTTCTTT. Translated: CSATVSRQGRAFF.

With respect to this clonotype: It may be a read error: a sequence one base away is much more abundant. The V call is TRBV2, the J call TRBJ1-4; 9 bases map to TRBD1. The germline V gene encodes CDR1 SNHLY and CDR2 FYNNEI. The CDR3 length is 15 residues. The CDR3 bases are TGTGCCGGCAGTGTCCGCGGGACAGGGCCCGAAAAACTGTTTTTT. Its protein product is CAGSVRGTGPEKLFF.

This clonotype appeared many times. The chain is built from TRBV24-1 and TRBJ1-2; no clear D gene. The CDR3 covers 12 residues. V dropped 4 bases and J dropped 0 bases, with 2 bases sitting between them. Looked up from germline, CDR1 is KGHDR and CDR2 is SFDVKD. The DNA of the CDR3 is TGTGCCACCAGTGACTCTAACTATGGCTACACCTTC. Its protein is CATSDSNYGYTF.

The CDR3 sequence: CASSQGGGSGQPQHF. CDR3 bases: TGTGCCAGCAGCCAAGGTGGGGGTAGCGGTCAGCCCCAGCATTTT. The chain carries TRBV3-1 and TRBJ1-5, with D tentatively TRBD1 (5 bases). Trimming removed 1 base at V and 6 bases at J, with 13 bases between. CDR3 length: 15 residues. Germline assignment: CDR1 LGHDT and CDR2 YNNKEL (reference sequence).

V usage is TRBV7-9 and J usage is TRBJ1-6, with 9 bases matching TRBD1. The CDR3 is 14 amino acids. Germline CDR1 and CDR2: SEHNR and FQNEAQ (reference sequence). Trimming took 6 bases from V and 10 from J; bases not matched to a gene: 7. The CDR3 sequence: CASRGTGLGSPLHF. For the CDR3, the DNA is TGTGCCAGCAGGGGGACAGGGCTTGGATCACCCCTCCACTTT.